Listed below are T cell receptor beta chains from one sample, sequenced in a study of T cell changes during pregnancy in multiple sclerosis. Some clones are missing from TCRdb's copy, which holds only in-frame ones; the method was immunoSEQ multiplex PCR. The data contain approximately 100,000 clones, approximately 95% of them singletons. Sequencing used peripheral blood, obtained in the first trimester of pregnancy. The receptors were gathered from a female donor with multiple sclerosis, enrolled in a pregnancy study. The CDR3 runs from the conserved cysteine through the conserved F or W. A D gene is named only where the DNA matches it firmly. Some rows mark clone size as missing; the rest say once, few, many or name a class of expanded clone.

clone size: -; J gene: TRBJ1-1; D gene: TRBD1; V gene: TRBV6-4; CDR3 DNA: TGTGCCAGCAGTGAGAGCGAGGGGGCGAGGACTGAAGCTTTCTTT; CDR3 protein: CASSESEGARTEAFF
clone size: -; J gene: TRBJ1-1; D gene: TRBD1; V gene: TRBV11-2; CDR3 DNA: TGTGCCAGCAGCCCAAGGACAGGGGCCGGTTACACTGAAGCTTTCTTT; CDR3 protein: CASSPRTGAGYTEAFF
clone size: -; J gene: TRBJ2-1; D gene: TRBD2; V gene: TRBV5-6; CDR3 DNA: TGTGCCAGCAGCTTTAGCGGGGGAAAATACAATGAGCAGTTCTTC; CDR3 protein: CASSFSGGKYNEQFF
clone size: -; J gene: TRBJ1-1; D gene: -; V gene: TRBV27; CDR3 DNA: TGTGCCAGCAGTTTACTGGGCCATCCGGTGGCTTTCTTT; CDR3 protein: CASSLLGHPVAFF
clone size: -; J gene: TRBJ2-1; D gene: TRBD2; V gene: TRBV19; CDR3 DNA: TGTGCCAGTAGTATGACCTCTAGCGGGGGGGTTGGTAATGAGCAGTTCTTC; CDR3 protein: CASSMTSSGGVGNEQFF
clone size: -; J gene: TRBJ1-6; D gene: -; V gene: TRBV19; CDR3 DNA: TGTGCCAGTACTGACAGGCCCCTGAATAATTCACCCCTCCACTTT; CDR3 protein: CASTDRPLNNSPLHF
clone size: -; J gene: TRBJ1-3; D gene: TRBD1; V gene: TRBV6-1; CDR3 DNA: TGTGCCAGCACATGGGACAGCTTCTCTGGAAACACCATATATTTT; CDR3 protein: CASTWDSFSGNTIYF
clone size: -; J gene: TRBJ2-7; D gene: -; V gene: TRBV7-8; CDR3 DNA: TGTGCCAGCAGCTTAGCGAACAGGCCCGAGCAGTACTTC; CDR3 protein: CASSLANRPEQYF
clone size: -; J gene: TRBJ1-2; D gene: -; V gene: TRBV27; CDR3 DNA: TGTGCCAGCAGTCCGGGGGGGGCCTATGGCTACACCTTC; CDR3 protein: CASSPGGAYGYTF
clone size: -; J gene: TRBJ1-4; D gene: -; V gene: TRBV2; CDR3 DNA: TGTGCCAGCAGTGAACCTCCGGGAACTAATGAAAAACTGTTTTTT; CDR3 protein: CASSEPPGTNEKLFF
clone size: -; J gene: TRBJ1-1; D gene: -; V gene: TRBV19; CDR3 DNA: TGTGCCAGTAGTATTGGAGGGTACGCTGAAGCTTTCTTT; CDR3 protein: CASSIGGYAEAFF
clone size: once; J gene: TRBJ2-7; D gene: TRBD1; V gene: TRBV9; CDR3 DNA: TGTGCCAGCAGCGTAGAACAGGGGGCCCTCTACGAGCAGTACTTC; CDR3 protein: CASSVEQGALYEQYF
clone size: -; J gene: TRBJ1-6; D gene: TRBD1; V gene: TRBV6-1; CDR3 DNA: TGTGCCAGCAGTGGACAGGGGGTGAGCTCCTATAATTCACCCCTCCACTTT; CDR3 protein: CASSGQGVSSYNSPLHF
clone size: -; J gene: TRBJ2-7; D gene: TRBD2; V gene: TRBV10-3; CDR3 DNA: TGTGCCATCAGTGAGTCGACTAGCGGGGGTTACGAGCAGTACTTC; CDR3 protein: CAISESTSGGYEQYF
clone size: -; J gene: TRBJ2-7; D gene: TRBD2; V gene: TRBV6-1; CDR3 DNA: TGTGCCAGCAGTCCGGGGGGGTCCGGGAACGAGCAGTACTTC; CDR3 protein: CASSPGGSGNEQYF
clone size: -; J gene: TRBJ2-2; D gene: TRBD2; V gene: TRBV7-3; CDR3 DNA: TGTGCCAGCAGCTTAAGACTAGCGGGGGGGGCCGGGGAGCTGTTTTTT; CDR3 protein: CASSLRLAGGAGELFF
clone size: -; J gene: TRBJ2-3; D gene: -; V gene: TRBV6-6; CDR3 DNA: TGTGCCAGCAGCAGGGCCTCGCGGGATACGCAGTATTTT; CDR3 protein: CASSRASRDTQYF
clone size: -; J gene: TRBJ2-7; D gene: -; V gene: TRBV15; CDR3 DNA: TGTGCCACCAGCAGAGACAGGACCTACGAGCAGTACTTC; CDR3 protein: CATSRDRTYEQYF
clone size: -; J gene: TRBJ1-4; D gene: TRBD1; V gene: TRBV5-1; CDR3 DNA: TGCGCCAGCAGCCTGTATAGCAGCGGGACAGGGGTAGAAAAACTGTTTTTT; CDR3 protein: CASSLYSSGTGVEKLFF
clone size: -; J gene: TRBJ1-6; D gene: -; V gene: TRBV7-9; CDR3 DNA: TGTGCCAGCAGCTTAGCAGTGGCTAGCTCCTATAATTCACCCCTCCACTTT; CDR3 protein: CASSLAVASSYNSPLHF